The sequence of this T cell receptor (beta chain) was determined in a study of blood T cell repertoires in COVID-19 (dated by TCRdb to about 2020). Concerning the study at large: Samples from collaborators originated in the United States, Italy and Spain and spanned both the acute and convalescent phases of COVID-19. The prospective study material was composed of cDNA or gDNA derived from T cells, B-cell-depleted T cells, or PBMCs. Subjects who had been exposed to COVID-19, were actively infected with it, or had recovered from it provided the deeply sampled blood TCRbeta repertoires that made up the dataset. The repertoires were released in a freely available public database meant as a resource for research on the immune response to SARS-CoV-2. Samples were obtained from the ongoing ImmuneRACE study (first 160 participants) and from 1,254 subjects provided by 6 global collaborators. The sample metadata nearly always contained a de-identified subject ID, COVID-19 status, age in years and sex. Where HLA class I and class II types were available, the types were taken from metadata supplied by the sample provider, not from assay-based typing.

Collaborating institutions collected whole blood in K2EDTA tubes following their own protocols. For TCRbeta analysis, collaborators shipped samples in one of three forms: frozen whole blood, isolated PBMCs, or DNA extracted from either of those sample types. Concerning this clone itself: The target of this receptor is not known. Within one base of it there is no much larger clone, and no base qualities were kept.

TCRbeta CDR3 regions were amplified from genomic DNA using the immunoSEQ Assay, a bias-controlled multiplex PCR. Per the source publication's procedure: Nucleated cell counts per sample were estimated from amplification of reference gene primers within the assay. To quantify the absolute abundance of each unique TCRbeta CDR3 rearrangement, sequence reads were collapsed and filtered. Productive Simpson clonality was computed per sample as the square root of Simpson's diversity index over productive rearrangements. TCRdb mirrors the immuneACCESS table, restricted to in-frame sequences. Some clones are absent from its copies; in checked studies, under half trace to an unresolved V gene, and the reason for the others is unknown. The V and J calls and clone size come from that table; D and trimming were worked out from the DNA. The sample table shows 50,000 to 75,000 clones, and roughly 85% are seen once. Over 3% of the sample comes from the top ten.

Broad study findings and their caveats: Clinical and demographic metadata were provided uncurated, with the amount varying by source and participant.

This clonotype was obtained from a man between 60 and 75 years old with acute or convalescent COVID-19. What was sequenced was peripheral blood.

The CDR3 in this case is CASSYPPPGSDTQYF. The nucleotide sequence is given as TGTGCCAGCAGTTATCCCCCCCCCGGTTCGGATACGCAGTATTTT. The chain joins TRBV7-2 to TRBJ2-3; a confident D gene designation cannot be given. V is cut by 6 bases and J by 6 bases, and the space between the germline ends is 19 bases. Taken from cysteine to phenylalanine, the CDR3 has 15 residues. Only the CDR3 part of the read is kept: 45 bases, read in frame from the first base. The germline V gene gives CDR1 as SGHTA and CDR2 as FQGNSA.